This entry lists 4 T cell receptor beta chains sequenced from one sample in a study of cytomegalovirus exposure and HLA in healthy donors. Both 60 Vbeta primers and 13 Jbeta primers went into the PCR. Here immunoSEQ multiplex PCR was the method, and the copy in TCRdb shows in-frame clones only, minus some. The table lists about 81,000 clones, about nine tenths of them singletons. Material: PBMCs. These receptors were taken from a man aged 18-30 years in good health and CMV-seronegative.

V is TRBV7-9 and J is TRBJ2-1; 9 positions agree with TRBD1. CDR3 length: 16 amino acids. J gave up 7 bases and V 4 bases, and 11 bases lay outside the gene matches. Germline V gene data show CDR1 as SEHNR and CDR2 as FQNEAQ (reference sequence). CDR3 DNA: TGTGCCAGCAGCTCAATTACCGGGACAGGGTCTAATGAGCAGTTCTTC. Amino acid sequence: CASSSITGTGSNEQFF.

This clone appeared a single time. The chain carries TRBV7-9 and TRBJ2-3; 8 positions match TRBD2. Germline CDR1 SEHNR, CDR2 FQNEAQ (reference sequence). There are 15 residues in the CDR3. The ends lost 5 bases at V and 2 bases at J; junction bases unmatched: 6. The CDR3 DNA reads as TGTGCCAGCAGCAGTACTAGCGGACCCACAGATACGCAGTATTTT. Its translation is CASSSTSGPTDTQYF.

This chain joins TRBV19 and TRBJ1-5, with D maybe TRBD1 (6 bases). Germline loops: CDR1 LNHDA, CDR2 SQIVND (reference sequence). V lost 5 bases and J lost 4, with 12 bases in between. The CDR3 covers 14 residues. The CDR3, as DNA: TGTGCCAGTAGTCGGGCAGGGGCAAATCAGCCCCAGCATTTT. Translating gives CASSRAGANQPQHF.

The rearrangement links TRBV18 to TRBJ1-3; 7 bases match TRBD1. CDR3 length: 14 residues. The germline V gene encodes CDR1 KGHSH and CDR2 LQKENI. The J segment lost 4 bases and the V segment lost 6 bases, leaving 6 bases of the junction unmatched. The DNA for the CDR3 is TGTGCCAGCTCCCCGAGGACAGGAGGAAACACCATATATTTT. Its translation is CASSPRTGGNTIYF.